One T cell receptor beta chain is described in this entry. The antigen this receptor binds is unknown. The input lacks base qualities; no much larger clone sits a single base away. The CDR3 regions of human TCRbeta chains were subjected to immunosequencing. The authors processed their data as follows. Repertoire TCRs were matched against a reference library of SARS-CoV-2-specific TCRs generated with the MIRA antigen-specificity platform. Breadth was defined as the fraction of unique TCRs that were SARS-CoV-2-associated, and depth was defined as the fraction of total T cells that were SARS-CoV-2-associated. Each spike-specific TCR was assigned to its reactive spike region and to a CD4 or CD8 class using the MIRA data. Log10-transformed breadth and depth values were compared by one-way ANOVA with Sidak's multiple comparisons tests. TCRdb provides this immuneACCESS table in a form limited to in-frame rearrangements. Some clones are lacking; in checked studies, under half of them reflect an unresolved V gene, and why the rest are absent is not known. Clone size and V and J calls were adopted from that table, with D and trimming inferred from the DNA. This sample is represented by 100,000 to 150,000 clones; about nine tenths of them were singletons. Roughly 13% of the sample is in the top ten clones.

In the paper's terms, the time point label means: baseline before first vaccination. Vaccinee samples came from UK trials COV001 and COV002, including a single-blind randomized controlled phase 2/3 trial of AZD1222 (ChAdOx1 nCoV-19) in healthy adults. For TCRbeta chain sequencing, PBMC samples from trial participants were taken at day 0 and at day 28 after the second dose. These data belong to a study of T cell responses to AZD1222 COVID-19 vaccine (dated by TCRdb to the early 2020s). About the study as a whole: AZD1222 recipients given second doses at about 4 weeks or at about 12 weeks were pooled, since spike-specific TCR depth and breadth were not found to differ between the two schedules. A total of 233 trial participants underwent TCR sequencing, of whom roughly 210 had received two doses of AZD1222 and around 25 had received two doses of the MenACWY control vaccine. Trial participants were enrolled by age into 18-55, 56-69 and 70-plus year subgroups, with around 150, 28 and 57 TCR-sequenced participants respectively.

Study-wide findings and limitations: A significant rise in spike-specific TCR breadth and depth was observed after two AZD1222 doses relative to day 0 and relative to MenACWY recipients. Most participants were white British and females outnumbered males, and the authors suggested that clonal diversity may have been underestimated. The 56-69-year group was small, and its depth increase did not reach significance, likely because of low power. Because no day 14 peak-response samples were available, the repertoires could be characterized only after the peak T cell response. The whole spike protein was spanned by vaccine-associated CD4 TCRs, and dominant responses were seen in regions 160-218 and 743-854. Reportedly, close to half of the unique spike-specific TCRs recognized epitopes lying outside the regions that are mutated in the B.1.351 and B.1.1.7 variants. Conclusions about previously exposed vaccinees are limited, since just five or six AZD1222 recipients were seropositive for SARS-CoV-2 at baseline.

The germline V gene specifies SGHTA as CDR1 and FQGNSA as CDR2. The CDR3 has 17 amino acids, counting the end cysteine and phenylalanine. Only the CDR3 portion is preserved as DNA: 51 bases, with reading frame beginning at the first base. The V end gives up 5 bases and the J end 5 bases, leaving 14 bases in the junction not matched to a gene. Material: peripheral blood, obtained on day 0 of AZD1222 vaccination. The V and J genes are TRBV7-2 and TRBJ1-5, with 8 middle bases fitting TRBD1. This sequence originates from an adult in good health. The CDR3 loop reads CASSPRWAGGHDQPQHF. The DNA reads TGTGCCAGCAGCCCTCGGTGGGCAGGGGGCCATGATCAGCCCCAGCATTTT. The entire variable domain, with the stretches around the CDR3 drawn from the reference TRBV7-2 and TRBJ1-5 proteins, is GAGVSQSPSNKVTEKGKDVELRCDPISGHTALYWYRQSLGQGLEFLIYFQGNSAPDKSGLPSDRFSAERTGGSVSTLTIQRTQQEDSAVYLCASSPRWAGGHDQPQHFGDGTRLSIL.